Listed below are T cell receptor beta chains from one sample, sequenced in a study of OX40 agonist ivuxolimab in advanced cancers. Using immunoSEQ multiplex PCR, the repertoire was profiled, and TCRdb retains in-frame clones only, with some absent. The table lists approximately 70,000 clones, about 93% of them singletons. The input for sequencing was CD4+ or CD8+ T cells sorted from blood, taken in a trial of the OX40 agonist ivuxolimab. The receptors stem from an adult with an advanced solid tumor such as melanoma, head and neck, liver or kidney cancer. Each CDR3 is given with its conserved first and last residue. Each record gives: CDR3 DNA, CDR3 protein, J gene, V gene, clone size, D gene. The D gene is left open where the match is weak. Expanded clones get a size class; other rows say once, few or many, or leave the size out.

CDR3nt: TGTGCCAGCAGTCTGCGGACAGGGGTACCGTATGGCTACACCTTC; CDR3aa: CASSLRTGVPYGYTF; j_gene: TRBJ1-2; v_gene: TRBV28; abundance: NA; d_gene: TRBD1
CDR3nt: TGTGCCAGCAGCCCAGCGGGGGGGACTAATGAAAAACTGTTTTTT; CDR3aa: CASSPAGGTNEKLFF; j_gene: TRBJ1-4; v_gene: TRBV7-9; abundance: NA; d_gene: NA
CDR3nt: TGTGCCAGCAGCTGGCTAGCGGGAGTCGGAGACACCGGGGAGCTGTTTTTT; CDR3aa: CASSWLAGVGDTGELFF; j_gene: TRBJ2-2; v_gene: TRBV5-4; abundance: NA; d_gene: TRBD2
CDR3nt: TGTGCCAGCAGTGGCCGGGGATCCACCGGGGAGCTGTTTTTT; CDR3aa: CASSGRGSTGELFF; j_gene: TRBJ2-2; v_gene: TRBV6-5; abundance: NA; d_gene: NA
CDR3nt: TGTGCCAGCAGCACCTCCCCGGGACAAGGCCCAGATACGCAGTATTTT; CDR3aa: CASSTSPGQGPDTQYF; j_gene: TRBJ2-3; v_gene: TRBV7-9; abundance: once; d_gene: NA
CDR3nt: TGTGCCAGCAGTTCGGGGGCTTGGGTGGATACGCAGTATTTT; CDR3aa: CASSSGAWVDTQYF; j_gene: TRBJ2-3; v_gene: TRBV6-6; abundance: NA; d_gene: NA
CDR3nt: TGTGCCACCAAGACTGATCCTCGGGAGACCCAGTACTTC; CDR3aa: CATKTDPRETQYF; j_gene: TRBJ2-5; v_gene: TRBV15; abundance: NA; d_gene: NA
CDR3nt: TGTGCCAGTAGTATCCTCCAGGGGTACGTCTCTGGAAACACCATATATTTT; CDR3aa: CASSILQGYVSGNTIYF; j_gene: TRBJ1-3; v_gene: TRBV19; abundance: few; d_gene: NA
CDR3nt: TGTGCCAGTAGTATCCTTCGCGAAGTTTTGCTGGAAGGCTACACCTTC; CDR3aa: CASSILREVLLEGYTF; j_gene: TRBJ1-2; v_gene: TRBV19; abundance: NA; d_gene: NA
CDR3nt: TGTGCCAGTAGCCAATTATGGGACAGGGGTGGCACCGGGGAGCTGTTTTTT; CDR3aa: CASSQLWDRGGTGELFF; j_gene: TRBJ2-2; v_gene: TRBV19; abundance: NA; d_gene: TRBD1
CDR3nt: TGTGCCAGCCACCTGGGGAACACTGAAGCTTTCTTT; CDR3aa: CASHLGNTEAFF; j_gene: TRBJ1-1; v_gene: TRBV19; abundance: NA; d_gene: NA
CDR3nt: TGTGCCAGCACCCGCACAGATACGCAGTATTTT; CDR3aa: CASTRTDTQYF; j_gene: TRBJ2-3; v_gene: TRBV11-2; abundance: NA; d_gene: NA
CDR3nt: TGTGCCAGCAGCTTAGGAGGGAGAAATGAGCAGTTCTTC; CDR3aa: CASSLGGRNEQFF; j_gene: TRBJ2-1; v_gene: TRBV7-8; abundance: NA; d_gene: NA
CDR3nt: TGTGCCAGCAGTTTAAAAGGGTCTTTTAATCAGCCCCAGCATTTT; CDR3aa: CASSLKGSFNQPQHF; j_gene: TRBJ1-5; v_gene: TRBV27; abundance: NA; d_gene: NA
CDR3nt: TGTGCCAGCAGCCTGACACAAACCGAGCAGTACTTC; CDR3aa: CASSLTQTEQYF; j_gene: TRBJ2-7; v_gene: TRBV4-2; abundance: NA; d_gene: NA
CDR3nt: TGTGCCAGCAGCGTAGAGGCGGGTGGCACTGAAGCTTTCTTT; CDR3aa: CASSVEAGGTEAFF; j_gene: TRBJ1-1; v_gene: TRBV9; abundance: NA; d_gene: NA
CDR3nt: TGTGCCAGCAGTGACTTAATCCCGGGACTCTTATCCGATCAGCCCCAGCATTTT; CDR3aa: CASSDLIPGLLSDQPQHF; j_gene: TRBJ1-5; v_gene: TRBV6-4; abundance: NA; d_gene: NA
CDR3nt: TGTGCCAGCAGCGTAGATGAGGGGCCCTACGAGCAGTACTTC; CDR3aa: CASSVDEGPYEQYF; j_gene: TRBJ2-7; v_gene: TRBV9; abundance: NA; d_gene: NA
CDR3nt: TGTGCCAGCAGCCCCACCCGAGGAGGGGGCGAAGTCTATGGCTACACCTTC; CDR3aa: CASSPTRGGGEVYGYTF; j_gene: TRBJ1-2; v_gene: TRBV27; abundance: NA; d_gene: TRBD1
CDR3nt: TGCGCCAGCAGCTTGGAGGGGACCTCCTACAATGAGCAGTTCTTC; CDR3aa: CASSLEGTSYNEQFF; j_gene: TRBJ2-1; v_gene: TRBV5-1; abundance: NA; d_gene: NA
CDR3nt: TGTGCCAGCAGAGGAGCCCTAGCCGAAGAGACCCAGTACTTC; CDR3aa: CASRGALAEETQYF; j_gene: TRBJ2-5; v_gene: TRBV28; abundance: NA; d_gene: NA
CDR3nt: TGTGCCAGCAGCCCTCATCAGGGGGGCTCTGGGGCCAACGTCCTGACTTTC; CDR3aa: CASSPHQGGSGANVLTF; j_gene: TRBJ2-6; v_gene: TRBV7-6; abundance: NA; d_gene: NA
CDR3nt: TGTGCCAGCAGTCCGGACCAAACCTACAATGAGCAGTTCTTC; CDR3aa: CASSPDQTYNEQFF; j_gene: TRBJ2-1; v_gene: TRBV6-6; abundance: once; d_gene: NA
CDR3nt: TGTGCCAGCAGCGTAGTGGGCGGGGTCCAAGAGACCCAGTACTTC; CDR3aa: CASSVVGGVQETQYF; j_gene: TRBJ2-5; v_gene: TRBV9; abundance: once; d_gene: NA
CDR3nt: TGTGCCAGCAGCCCTCAACCCCCCCAGGGCAGCTACGAGCAGTACTTC; CDR3aa: CASSPQPPQGSYEQYF; j_gene: TRBJ2-7; v_gene: TRBV9; abundance: once; d_gene: NA
CDR3nt: TGTGCCAGCAGTTACCTGACTGAAGCTTTCTTT; CDR3aa: CASSYLTEAFF; j_gene: TRBJ1-1; v_gene: TRBV6-5; abundance: NA; d_gene: NA
CDR3nt: TGCGCCAGCAGCCACGAACAGGGGCTGAACACTGAAGCTTTCTTT; CDR3aa: CASSHEQGLNTEAFF; j_gene: TRBJ1-1; v_gene: TRBV4-1; abundance: NA; d_gene: TRBD1
CDR3nt: TGCGCCAGCAGCCAAGATTGGACAGGGGGCTACGAGCAGTACTTC; CDR3aa: CASSQDWTGGYEQYF; j_gene: TRBJ2-7; v_gene: TRBV4-3; abundance: NA; d_gene: TRBD1
CDR3nt: TGTGCCAGCAGTAAGTCGGTTAGCTCTGGAAACACCATATATTTT; CDR3aa: CASSKSVSSGNTIYF; j_gene: TRBJ1-3; v_gene: TRBV6-6; abundance: NA; d_gene: NA
CDR3nt: TGTGCCAGCAGCTTGCGGGGGGACATGAACTACGAGCAGTACTTC; CDR3aa: CASSLRGDMNYEQYF; j_gene: TRBJ2-7; v_gene: TRBV5-8; abundance: NA; d_gene: NA
CDR3nt: TGTGCCAGCAGCCCAACAGGGTACGAGAACACCGGGGAGCTGTTTTTT; CDR3aa: CASSPTGYENTGELFF; j_gene: TRBJ2-2; v_gene: TRBV7-2; abundance: NA; d_gene: NA
CDR3nt: TGTGCCAGCAGCCCCAGGGTTTCTCTGAACACTGAAGCTTTCTTT; CDR3aa: CASSPRVSLNTEAFF; j_gene: TRBJ1-1; v_gene: TRBV6-5; abundance: NA; d_gene: NA
CDR3nt: TGTGCCAGCAGCGGGGGACTAGCGGGAGACCTCTACGAGCAGTACTTC; CDR3aa: CASSGGLAGDLYEQYF; j_gene: TRBJ2-7; v_gene: TRBV7-2; abundance: NA; d_gene: TRBD2
CDR3nt: TGCGCCAGCAGCTTGGAAACTAGCACAGATACGCAGTATTTT; CDR3aa: CASSLETSTDTQYF; j_gene: TRBJ2-3; v_gene: TRBV5-1; abundance: once; d_gene: NA
CDR3nt: TGTGCCAGCAGCCCGCCGGGGTGGGAGACCCAGTACTTC; CDR3aa: CASSPPGWETQYF; j_gene: TRBJ2-5; v_gene: TRBV11-1; abundance: NA; d_gene: NA
CDR3nt: TGTGCCACCAGCAGAGATAGCCTAGGCACCGGGGAGCTGTTTTTT; CDR3aa: CATSRDSLGTGELFF; j_gene: TRBJ2-2; v_gene: TRBV15; abundance: once; d_gene: NA
CDR3nt: TGTGCCAGCAGCGACCGGGACAGGGGCTCTGGGGCCAACGTCCTGACTTTC; CDR3aa: CASSDRDRGSGANVLTF; j_gene: TRBJ2-6; v_gene: TRBV5-8; abundance: NA; d_gene: TRBD1
CDR3nt: TGTGCCAGCAGCTTAGTGACAGGGCCTTATGGCTACACCTTC; CDR3aa: CASSLVTGPYGYTF; j_gene: TRBJ1-2; v_gene: TRBV7-9; abundance: NA; d_gene: TRBD1
CDR3nt: TGTGCCAGTAGTAGTCCGGGACAGGGGGCCCCGACCACTGAAGCTTTCTTT; CDR3aa: CASSSPGQGAPTTEAFF; j_gene: TRBJ1-1; v_gene: TRBV19; abundance: once; d_gene: TRBD1
CDR3nt: TGTGCCAGCAGCTTATGGCGGATCAATGAGCAGTTCTTC; CDR3aa: CASSLWRINEQFF; j_gene: TRBJ2-1; v_gene: TRBV7-6; abundance: NA; d_gene: NA
CDR3nt: TGTGCCAGCAGTGTACAGGGGACTAGCTCCTACGAGCAGTACTTC; CDR3aa: CASSVQGTSSYEQYF; j_gene: TRBJ2-7; v_gene: TRBV6-5; abundance: NA; d_gene: NA
CDR3nt: TGTGCCAGCAGCTTAATGGAGGGGGCGACCGGGGAGCTGTTTTTT; CDR3aa: CASSLMEGATGELFF; j_gene: TRBJ2-2; v_gene: TRBV7-3; abundance: NA; d_gene: NA
CDR3nt: TGTGCCAGCAGCGTAGCCCAGCACGAGGGATACAATGAGCAGTTCTTC; CDR3aa: CASSVAQHEGYNEQFF; j_gene: TRBJ2-1; v_gene: TRBV9; abundance: once; d_gene: NA
CDR3nt: TGTGCCAGCAGCCCGGAAGAGGTAGCGGGACTCAATGAGCAGTTCTTC; CDR3aa: CASSPEEVAGLNEQFF; j_gene: TRBJ2-1; v_gene: TRBV4-2; abundance: NA; d_gene: TRBD2
CDR3nt: TGTGCCTGGTCACCGGGACAGGCATTATTCTACGAGCAGTACTTC; CDR3aa: CAWSPGQALFYEQYF; j_gene: TRBJ2-7; v_gene: TRBV30; abundance: NA; d_gene: TRBD1
CDR3nt: TGTGCCAGCAGCTCTCGACTAGCGGGGGGCCAACCGAACACCGGGGAGCTGTTTTTT; CDR3aa: CASSSRLAGGQPNTGELFF; j_gene: TRBJ2-2; v_gene: TRBV5-4; abundance: NA; d_gene: TRBD2
CDR3nt: TGCGCCAGCAGCCAAGGGTCGAGCGGTAGGTCCTACAATGAGCAGTTCTTC; CDR3aa: CASSQGSSGRSYNEQFF; j_gene: TRBJ2-1; v_gene: TRBV4-3; abundance: once; d_gene: NA
CDR3nt: TGCGCCAGCAGCCAAGAATGGGGGATATTAGATACGCAGTATTTT; CDR3aa: CASSQEWGILDTQYF; j_gene: TRBJ2-3; v_gene: TRBV4-1; abundance: NA; d_gene: NA
CDR3nt: TGTGCCAGCAGTTTTCTTGACGCAGGGAATTTCGACGAGCAGTACTTC; CDR3aa: CASSFLDAGNFDEQYF; j_gene: TRBJ2-7; v_gene: TRBV27; abundance: NA; d_gene: NA
CDR3nt: TGTGCCAGCAGCTTAGGTGTAGGTTCGGGACAGACCCAGTACTTC; CDR3aa: CASSLGVGSGQTQYF; j_gene: TRBJ2-5; v_gene: TRBV7-2; abundance: NA; d_gene: NA
CDR3nt: TGTGCCAGCCGGAGTTATCTCGGCGACGGAAAGTACCAAGAGACCCAGTACTTC; CDR3aa: CASRSYLGDGKYQETQYF; j_gene: TRBJ2-5; v_gene: TRBV27; abundance: NA; d_gene: NA
CDR3nt: TGTGCCAGCAGCTCTGACAGGGGACTCGGAAACACCATATATTTT; CDR3aa: CASSSDRGLGNTIYF; j_gene: TRBJ1-3; v_gene: TRBV7-6; abundance: NA; d_gene: TRBD1
CDR3nt: TGTGCCAGCGGAGGCAGAGTCCCGTATAATTCACCCCTCCACTTT; CDR3aa: CASGGRVPYNSPLHF; j_gene: TRBJ1-6; v_gene: TRBV27; abundance: NA; d_gene: NA
CDR3nt: TGTGCCAGCAGCTTGAACACTGAAGCTTTCTTT; CDR3aa: CASSLNTEAFF; j_gene: TRBJ1-1; v_gene: TRBV5-4; abundance: NA; d_gene: NA